The clone carrying this T cell receptor beta chain was observed a few times. Its target is unknown. This may be a read error, as it is one base from a much larger clone. This specimen comes from a study of blood T cells in healthy people across ages. Whole-study findings and limits: Per million T cells, TCR beta diversity dropped about linearly as age rose.

The CDR3 spans 13 residues. Per the germline V gene, CDR1 is MDHEN and CDR2 is SYDVKM. V dropped 3 bases and J dropped 4 bases, with 8 bases sitting between them. The second PCR ran roughly 7 to 12 cycles with a sample-barcoded 5' primer and J-beta primers. TCRdb fed the 5' RACE reads into MiXCR, producing one record per CDR3 protein. Among around 1,900,000 distinct CDR3 sequences listed, about two fifths were seen once. The genes are TRBV28 and TRBJ2-3; possibly TRBD2 for D (5 bases). The receptor was isolated from a human donor in good health. Material: blood. CDR3 DNA: TGTGCCAGCAGTTTCGGACTTCCAGATACGCAGTATTTT. Its translation is CASSFGLPDTQYF.